These 14 T cell receptor beta chains were sequenced from one sample in a study of blood T cells in healthy people across ages. The authors ran a second PCR of 7 to 11 cycles using a sample-barcoded 5' primer and a J-beta primer mix. Each CDR3 protein is one row after TCRdb ran MiXCR on the 5' RACE reads. In the table there are approximately 360,000 distinct CDR3 sequences, about 55% of which are singletons. Sequencing used blood. The receptor set was obtained from a man in his sixties in good health.

This clonotype turned up a few times. The genes are TRBV27 and TRBJ2-4; D is perhaps TRBD2 (7 bases). The V gene lost 6 bases and the J gene lost 3 bases, with 18 bases spanning the gap. The CDR3 loop spans 16 amino acids. Germline CDR1 reads MNHEY; CDR2 reads SMNVEV (reference sequence). The CDR3 loop reads CASRTRGGAGKNIQYF. Here the CDR3 DNA reads TGTGCCAGCAGAACCCGTGGGGGGGCTGGCAAAAACATTCAGTACTTC.

This clonotype came up a few times. The gene calls are TRBV12-3 or TRBV12-4 and TRBJ2-7, with 9 bases identical to TRBD2. This CDR3 comprises 14 residues. The ends lost 3 bases at V and 7 bases at J; junction bases unmatched: 7. CDR3 sequence: CASSLSSGIVEQYF. DNA for the CDR3: TGTGCCAGCAGTTTGTCTAGCGGGATAGTTGAGCAGTACTTC.

This clonotype was recorded once. One end of the junction is discordant with germline, which a read error may explain. The chain is built from TRBV9 and TRBJ1-6; 8 bases map to TRBD1. The germline CDR1 and CDR2 sequences are SGDLS and YYNGEE. The length of the CDR3 is 16 residues. DNA for the CDR3: TGTGCCGGCAGCCCCGGACAGGGTAGTTATAATTCACCCCTCCACTTT. Translation: CAGSPGQGSYNSPLHF.

A note on this clonotype: A clone one base away is much larger, so this may be a read error. The chain carries TRBV11-2 and TRBJ2-3; D uncertain. The CDR3 runs 16 residues. Germline-derived CDR1 and CDR2 are SGHAT and FQNNGV. Trimming stripped 1 base from V and 5 bases from J, with 16 bases between. CDR3: CASSLGSLGSIDTQYF. The CDR3 nucleotides read TGTGCCAGCAGCTTAGGGTCCCTCGGATCGATAGATACGCAGTATTTT.

The chain links TRBV7-9 to TRBJ2-5, with unresolved D. There are 13 residues in the CDR3. The germline gives CDR1 SEHNR, CDR2 FQNEAQ (reference sequence). V gave up 4 bases and J gave up 2 bases, with 8 bases separating them. In DNA form, the CDR3 reads TGTGCCAGCAGCTCAGTAAGACAAGAGACCCAGTACTTC. It encodes CASSSVRQETQYF.

The genes are TRBV7-2 and TRBJ1-1; possibly TRBD1 for D (5 bases). Germline V gene data show CDR1 as SGHTA and CDR2 as FQGNSA. The CDR3 has 14 amino acids. The V end was cut by 5 bases, the J end by 4 bases, with 14 bases between. CDR3 in DNA: TGTGCCAGCAGCACTCAGGGATCGAGCACTGAAGCTTTCTTT. As protein: CASSTQGSSTEAFF.

The CDR3 loop is CASTSPTPSSYEQYF. DNA of the CDR3: TGTGCCAGCACTTCCCCCACACCCAGCTCCTACGAGCAGTACTTC. The chain carries TRBV28 and TRBJ2-7; no clear D. V was clipped by 7 bases and J by 0 bases, with 16 bases between them. The CDR3 sequence is 15 residues long. The germline V gene encodes CDR1 MDHEN and CDR2 SYDVKM.

This clonotype has only a few counts. The gene calls are TRBV7-2 and TRBJ2-1; 11 bases line up with TRBD2. Per the germline V gene, CDR1 is SGHTA and CDR2 is FQGNSA. Losses at the gene ends were 5 bases for V and 7 bases for J; bases not matched to a gene: 7. This CDR3 has 15 amino acids. The CDR3 DNA follows: TGTGCCAGCAGCCCCCGACTAGCGGGAAAGAATGAGCAGTTCTTC. The encoded protein is CASSPRLAGKNEQFF.

Only a few counts were recorded for this clonotype. The rearrangement joins TRBV4-2 to TRBJ2-3; possible D gene TRBD2, 7 bases. Trimming shortened V by 4 bases and J by 4 bases, and 21 bases separated the two germline ends. Germline CDR1 LGHNA, CDR2 YNFKEQ. This CDR3 spans 17 amino acids. The CDR3 nucleotides read TGTGCCAGCAGCCCCGCGATGGGGAGGGGGGAGGCAGATACGCAGTATTTT. Its protein product is CASSPAMGRGEADTQYF.

The V gene is TRBV7-2, the J gene TRBJ2-1; 8 bases match TRBD2. The CDR3 is 16 residues long. Germline CDR1 SGHTA, CDR2 FQGNSA. The ends lost 5 bases at V and 4 bases at J; junction bases unmatched: 10. This chain's CDR3 is CASSPSSGSGYNEQFF. The CDR3 coding sequence is TGTGCCAGCAGCCCTTCTAGCGGGTCGGGGTACAATGAGCAGTTCTTC.

This clonotype was observed at least ten times. V gene TRBV18 combines with J gene TRBJ2-3, with D perhaps given as TRBD1 or TRBD2 (5 bases each). This CDR3 contains 13 residues. V was clipped by 3 bases and J by 7 bases, with 11 bases between them. Germline lookup yields CDR1 KGHSH and CDR2 LQKENI. For the CDR3, the DNA is TGTGCCAGCTCACCGCCTACGGGGCATACGCAGTATTTT. It encodes CASSPPTGHTQYF.

This clonotype came up once. The V gene is TRBV4-1, the J gene TRBJ1-2, with D tentatively TRBD1 (6 bases). The CDR3 covers 14 residues. Germline CDR1 and CDR2: MGHRA and YSYEKL. V lost 5 bases, J lost 6 bases, and 16 bases lay in between. CDR3: CASSAPGQGNGYTF. The CDR3 coding sequence is TGCGCCAGCAGCGCCCCGGGGCAGGGGAATGGCTACACCTTC.

The chain links TRBV7-2 to TRBJ2-4; 12 positions match TRBD2. Near its end, the DNA agrees better with TRBJ2-7, so the J call may be wrong. Germline-derived CDR1 and CDR2 are SGHTA and FQGNSA. The CDR3 spans 14 residues. Written as DNA, the CDR3 is TGTGCCAGCAGCTCGACTAGCGGGGGCTACGAGCAGTACTTC. Translating gives CASSSTSGGYEQYF.

This clonotype was observed a few times. This chain connects TRBV29-1 to TRBJ2-3, with D unclear. This CDR3 contains 10 residues. V was pared by 4 bases and J by 6 bases, with 5 bases between. In germline, CDR1 is SQVTM, CDR2 ANQGSEA. The CDR3 sequence: CSVVGDTQYF. CDR3 in DNA: TGCAGCGTTGTCGGTGATACGCAGTATTTT.